A selection of T cell receptor beta chains follows, all from one sample in a study of control samples from healthy donors and cancer patients. Some clones are missing from TCRdb's copy, which holds only in-frame ones; the method was immunoSEQ multiplex PCR. The profile shows around 110,000 clones, roughly nine tenths of them singletons. Sequenced input: PBMCs. These receptors all stem from a woman in her forties or fifties with colorectal cancer. The CDR3 runs from the conserved cysteine through the conserved F or W. D genes are given only for firm matches. Size is stated for part of the rows, as once, few or many counts, or as a class when the clone is expanded.

D | size | J | V | DNA | CDR3
NA | NA | TRBJ1-5 | TRBV2 | TGTGCCAGCAGTGATTGGGACCCAAGATCTGCACTTAGCAATCAGCCCCAGCATTTT | CASSDWDPRSALSNQPQHF
NA | NA | TRBJ1-6 | TRBV12-3/TRBV12-4 | TGTGCCAGCAGGGGTAATTCACCCCTCCACTTT | CASRGNSPLHF
NA | NA | TRBJ2-1 | TRBV6-5 | TGTGCCAGCTCTAACCCCCGGTCCGGGGGCGATGAGCAGTTCTTC | CASSNPRSGGDEQFF
TRBD2 | once | TRBJ2-2 | TRBV2 | TGTGCCAGCAGTGATTTTGGGGGGGTAGACACCGGGGAGCTGTTTTTT | CASSDFGGVDTGELFF
TRBD1 | NA | TRBJ2-1 | TRBV7-8 | TGTGCCAGCAGCTTAAATAGGACAGGGGGCCGTTACAATGAGCAGTTCTTC | CASSLNRTGGRYNEQFF
NA | NA | TRBJ2-5 | TRBV6-5 | TGTGCCAGCAGCCGCGACTTGGGGGAGACCCAGTACTTC | CASSRDLGETQYF
TRBD1 | NA | TRBJ2-7 | TRBV18 | TGTGCCAGCTCAACAGACAGGGGGGCGTACGAGCAGTACTTC | CASSTDRGAYEQYF
NA | NA | TRBJ2-1 | TRBV18 | TGTGCCAGCTCACCACCTTCCGGGGGCCCCGGGAATGAGCAGTTCTTC | CASSPPSGGPGNEQFF
NA | once | TRBJ2-7 | TRBV5-4 | TGTGCCAGCAGCCTCGGGGCGTCAGACGAGCAGTACTTC | CASSLGASDEQYF
NA | NA | TRBJ1-5 | TRBV12-3/TRBV12-4 | TGTGCCAGCAGCTCAGTTAATCAGCCCCAGCATTTT | CASSSVNQPQHF
NA | NA | TRBJ1-6 | TRBV3-1/TRBV3-2 | TGTGCCAGCAGCCAAGGCAGGGCGGGGTTGTCACCCCTCCATTTT | CASSQGRAGLSPLHF
TRBD1 | NA | TRBJ2-3 | TRBV24-1 | TGTGCCACCGGGTCGACAGGGGGCGAGGATACGCAGTATTTT | CATGSTGGEDTQYF
NA | once | TRBJ2-5 | TRBV30 | TGTGCCTGGGGCCAAGAGACCCAGTACTTC | CAWGQETQYF
TRBD1 | NA | TRBJ2-5 | TRBV30 | TGTGCCTGGAGTGTCGGACAGGGGATGGCGGAGACCCAGTACTTC | CAWSVGQGMAETQYF
NA | NA | TRBJ1-5 | TRBV24-1 | TGTGCCACCAGTGATTTTGGCGGACCCCAGCATTTT | CATSDFGGPQHF
NA | NA | TRBJ1-2 | TRBV12-3/TRBV12-4 | TGTGCCAGCAGCCCGACGGGGTACTATGGCTACACCTTC | CASSPTGYYGYTF
NA | once | TRBJ1-1 | TRBV27 | TGTGCCAGCACCCGGACAGTGAACACTGAAGCTTTCTTT | CASTRTVNTEAFF
TRBD1 | few | TRBJ1-6 | TRBV19 | TGTGCCAGTAGTATTACCTCGAACAGGGGCGAAAATTCACCCCTCCACTTT | CASSITSNRGENSPLHF
TRBD1 | once | TRBJ1-5 | TRBV18 | TGTGCCAGCACTACAGGGGGCGGCGTGAATCAGCCCCAGCATTTT | CASTTGGGVNQPQHF
NA | NA | TRBJ1-1 | TRBV5-6 | TGTGCCAGCAGCTTGAGGCTCGGGTGGCAGCTTGAAGCTTTCTTT | CASSLRLGWQLEAFF
NA | NA | TRBJ1-2 | TRBV29-1 | TGCAGCGTTGTTGCCGCAGGCTCAGCGATTTACACCTTC | CSVVAAGSAIYTF
TRBD2 | NA | TRBJ2-3 | TRBV11-2 | TGTGCCAGCAGCTTAGATGGTAGCGGGGCTGGCGTATATACGCAGTATTTT | CASSLDGSGAGVYTQYF
NA | NA | TRBJ1-2 | TRBV6-5 | TGTGCCAGCAAACAGTTCTATGGCTACACCTTC | CASKQFYGYTF
NA | NA | TRBJ1-2 | TRBV5-6 | TGTGCCAGCAGCTTGAGGGGTTACGGCTACACCTTC | CASSLRGYGYTF
TRBD1 | NA | TRBJ2-3 | TRBV7-8 | TGTGCCAGCAGCAGGACAGGAGCGACGGCAGATACGCAGTATTTT | CASSRTGATADTQYF
TRBD1 | NA | TRBJ2-1 | TRBV4-1 | TGCGCCAGCAGCCACCCTGGCCGGGACAGGGGTTACAATGAGCAGTTCTTC | CASSHPGRDRGYNEQFF
TRBD2 | NA | TRBJ2-7 | TRBV5-1 | TGCGCCAGCAGCCCTACTAGCGGGGGGGGCTACGAGCAGTACTTC | CASSPTSGGGYEQYF
NA | NA | TRBJ1-3 | TRBV24-1 | TGTGCCACCAGTGACTCCGGGACGGGTAGCTCTGGAAACACCATATATTTT | CATSDSGTGSSGNTIYF
TRBD1 | NA | TRBJ1-5 | TRBV15 | TGTGCCACCAGCAGGACTCATGACAGGGGGAGGGATCAGCCCCAGCATTTT | CATSRTHDRGRDQPQHF
TRBD1 | NA | TRBJ1-1 | TRBV7-8 | TGTGCCAGCAGCACACGGACAGGGGGATCGAACACTGAAGCTTTCTTT | CASSTRTGGSNTEAFF
NA | NA | TRBJ2-7 | TRBV19 | TGTGCCACCAAAGTTGATCCGAACTCCTACGAGCAGTACTTC | CATKVDPNSYEQYF
NA | NA | TRBJ1-2 | TRBV5-8 | TGTGCCAGCAGCTTGGGTCGGGCGATTAACTATGGCTACACCTTC | CASSLGRAINYGYTF
TRBD1 | NA | TRBJ1-5 | TRBV6-1 | TGTGCCAGCAGTGAAGCGCAGGGGGGCGTGGGTCAGCCCCAGCATTTT | CASSEAQGGVGQPQHF
NA | NA | TRBJ1-2 | TRBV3-1/TRBV3-2 | TGTGCCAGCAGCCAAGCGGACTATGGCTACACCTTC | CASSQADYGYTF
NA | NA | TRBJ1-5 | TRBV2 | TGTGCCAGCATGGATTCACTTTATCAGCCCCAGCATTTT | CASMDSLYQPQHF
TRBD1 | NA | TRBJ2-7 | TRBV2 | TGTGCCAGCAGGGCAACGTCCGGGACAGTAACCTACGAGCAGTACTTC | CASRATSGTVTYEQYF
NA | few | TRBJ2-7 | TRBV27 | TGTGCCAGCAGTAGGGACACAGACTACGAGCAGTACTTC | CASSRDTDYEQYF
NA | NA | TRBJ2-3 | TRBV7-6 | TGTGCCAGCAGCTTAGCGGCTGACGGGAGCACAGATACGCAGTATTTT | CASSLAADGSTDTQYF
NA | NA | TRBJ2-3 | TRBV9 | TGTGCCAGCAGCGTAACGGGAAATTACCCAGATACGCAGTATTTT | CASSVTGNYPDTQYF
NA | NA | TRBJ2-3 | TRBV19 | TGTGCCAGTAGTATAAGGGTGGCGCCCCCCGATACGCAGTATTTT | CASSIRVAPPDTQYF
NA | NA | TRBJ2-1 | TRBV6-2/TRBV6-3 | TGTGCCAGCAGTTTCGGGTCTTCCCGCTACAATGAGCAGTTCTTC | CASSFGSSRYNEQFF
TRBD1 | NA | TRBJ1-6 | TRBV6-5 | TGTGCCAGCAGTACAAGGACAGGAATCGGTTCACCCCTCCACTTT | CASSTRTGIGSPLHF
TRBD2 | NA | TRBJ2-7 | TRBV9 | TGTGCCAGCAGCGTCTCGACTAGCGGGGTCTACGAGCAGTACTTC | CASSVSTSGVYEQYF
TRBD1 | NA | TRBJ1-1 | TRBV5-1 | TGCGCCAGCAGCCATAGGCAGGGGGCGGGAGAAGCTTTCTTT | CASSHRQGAGEAFF
TRBD2 | NA | TRBJ2-1 | TRBV6-6 | TGTGCCAGCAGTTCTACTAGCGGGAGGGCCATCGATGAGCAGTTCTTC | CASSSTSGRAIDEQFF
NA | NA | TRBJ1-1 | TRBV19 | TGTGCCGGGGGAAACACTGAAGCTTTCTTT | CAGGNTEAFF
NA | NA | TRBJ1-5 | TRBV27 | TGTGCCAGCAGTTTTTCCGTTCAGCTGGGATGGCCCCAGCATTTT | CASSFSVQLGWPQHF
NA | NA | TRBJ1-1 | TRBV28 | TGTGCCAGCAGAAGGGGCTACACTGAAGCTTTCTTT | CASRRGYTEAFF
NA | NA | TRBJ2-7 | TRBV18 | TGTGCCAGCTCACCATTTCAGTTTCGCGCCCCAGAGGAAAGGTACGAGCAGTACTTC | CASSPFQFRAPEERYEQYF
TRBD1 | NA | TRBJ2-6 | TRBV19 | TGTGCCAGTAGTACGGGACAGGCTCTCTCTGGGGCCAACGTCCTGACTTTC | CASSTGQALSGANVLTF
TRBD1 | NA | TRBJ1-1 | TRBV19 | TGTGCCAGTAGTATGACAGGGGCTTGGGACACTGAAGCTTTCTTT | CASSMTGAWDTEAFF
TRBD2 | NA | TRBJ2-3 | TRBV6-4 | TGTGCCAGCAGCGGGAGACTAGCGGGGGGGACAGATACGCAGTATTTT | CASSGRLAGGTDTQYF
NA | few | TRBJ1-5 | TRBV19 | TGTGCCAGTAGTGGGGGTAGGGCTAGCAATCAGCCCCAGCATTTT | CASSGGRASNQPQHF